This TCR beta chain was observed in a study of control samples from healthy donors and cancer patients. Only in-frame clones appear in the TCRdb table, and some are missing; sequencing was by immunoSEQ multiplex PCR. The top ten hold over 1.3% of the sample, which has around 180,000 clones, 94% seen once. In germline, CDR1 is SGHTA, CDR2 FQGNSA. V was pared by 8 bases and J by 5 bases, with 13 bases of the junction left unmatched. The CDR3 runs to 16 residues. Sequenced sample: blood. The V call is TRBV7-2, the J call TRBJ1-1; 11 bases fit TRBD1. This clonotype was sampled from a woman younger than 30 in good health. CDR3 protein: CASRHGDRGWGTEAFF. The CDR3, as DNA: TGTGCCAGCCGACACGGGGACAGGGGGTGGGGGACTGAAGCTTTCTTT.